The rows below give T cell receptor beta chains drawn from one sample of a study of human T cells and chemical hapten exposure. Each CDR3 protein is one row after TCRdb ran MiXCR on the RACE reads. The repertoire holds more than 250,000 distinct CDR3 sequences, with over 8% as singletons. This specimen consisted of whole blood, obtained in connection with sensitization to the hapten diphenylcyclopropenone (DPC). These receptors originate from a woman aged 35 to 49 with alopecia areata. Some clones in this sample may be carry-over from other donors' samples. The CDR3 runs from the conserved cysteine through the conserved F or W. Each record gives: J gene, V gene, D gene, clone size, CDR3 protein, CDR3 DNA. A D gene is named only where the DNA matches it firmly. The size entry is marked missing in some rows and otherwise reads once, few, many or a size class.

j_call: TRBJ2-1
v_call: TRBV29-1
d_call: TRBD2
clone_size: .
cdr3_aa: CSVVLAGVGSYNEQFF
cdr3_nt: TGCAGCGTTGTTCTAGCGGGAGTGGGTAGCTACAATGAGCAGTTCTTC

j_call: TRBJ2-7
v_call: TRBV5-1
d_call: .
clone_size: many
cdr3_aa: CASSQRSSYEQYF
cdr3_nt: TGCGCCAGCAGCCAAAGGAGCTCCTACGAGCAGTACTTC

j_call: TRBJ1-4
v_call: TRBV9
d_call: .
clone_size: few
cdr3_aa: CASVKSEKLFF
cdr3_nt: TGTGCCAGCGTGAAGAGTGAAAAACTGTTTTTT

j_call: TRBJ2-2
v_call: TRBV7-9
d_call: .
clone_size: few
cdr3_aa: CASRAYGPSYDHTGELFF
cdr3_nt: TGTGCCAGCAGGGCGTATGGCCCGAGCTACGATCACACCGGGGAGCTGTTTTTT

j_call: TRBJ2-1
v_call: TRBV7-9
d_call: .
clone_size: few
cdr3_aa: CASTLGGGLNEQFF
cdr3_nt: TGTGCCAGCACCCTGGGCGGGGGCCTCAATGAGCAGTTCTTC

j_call: TRBJ2-6
v_call: TRBV7-3
d_call: .
clone_size: .
cdr3_aa: CASSFGGANVLTF
cdr3_nt: TGTGCCAGCAGCTTTGGTGGGGCCAACGTCCTGACTTTC

j_call: TRBJ1-5
v_call: TRBV20-1
d_call: TRBD1
clone_size: .
cdr3_aa: CSALPGTGDQPQHF
cdr3_nt: TGCAGTGCTCTTCCCGGGACAGGGGATCAGCCCCAGCATTTT

j_call: TRBJ2-6
v_call: TRBV7-9
d_call: .
clone_size: few
cdr3_aa: CASSLESANVLTF
cdr3_nt: TGTGCCAGCAGCTTAGAGTCGGCCAACGTCCTGACTTTC

j_call: TRBJ2-2
v_call: TRBV7-8
d_call: TRBD2
clone_size: few
cdr3_aa: CASSGLADTGELFF
cdr3_nt: TGTGCCAGCAGCGGACTAGCAGACACCGGGGAGCTGTTTTTT

j_call: TRBJ1-1
v_call: TRBV28
d_call: .
clone_size: .
cdr3_aa: CASSFDLNTEAFF
cdr3_nt: TGTGCCAGCAGTTTTGATTTGAACACTGAAGCTTTCTTT

j_call: TRBJ2-2
v_call: TRBV4-2
d_call: TRBD2
clone_size: .
cdr3_aa: CASSQDAGLAGANTGELFF
cdr3_nt: TGTGCCAGCAGCCAAGATGCCGGACTAGCGGGAGCAAACACCGGGGAGCTGTTTTTT

j_call: TRBJ1-1
v_call: TRBV3-1
d_call: TRBD1
clone_size: .
cdr3_aa: CASSQWTGDEAFF
cdr3_nt: TGTGCCAGCAGCCAGTGGACAGGGGATGAAGCTTTCTTT

j_call: TRBJ2-7
v_call: TRBV28
d_call: TRBD2
clone_size: few
cdr3_aa: CASSSPPSGGRVWYF
cdr3_nt: TGTGCCAGCAGTTCGCCACCTAGCGGGGGGCGTGTCTGGTACTTC

j_call: TRBJ2-3
v_call: TRBV29-1
d_call: TRBD2
clone_size: many
cdr3_aa: CSVVSGRATDTQYF
cdr3_nt: TGCAGCGTTGTAAGCGGGAGAGCAACAGATACGCAGTATTTT

j_call: TRBJ2-1
v_call: TRBV6-5
d_call: .
clone_size: few
cdr3_aa: CASSRDFALSNEQFF
cdr3_nt: TGTGCCAGCAGTAGGGACTTCGCCCTCTCCAATGAGCAGTTCTTC

j_call: TRBJ1-1
v_call: TRBV12-3/TRBV12-4
d_call: .
clone_size: many
cdr3_aa: CASSPSGNTEAFF
cdr3_nt: TGTGCCAGCAGTCCCTCAGGGAACACTGAAGCTTTCTTT

j_call: TRBJ1-6
v_call: TRBV7-3
d_call: .
clone_size: many
cdr3_aa: CASSAESSYNSPLHF
cdr3_nt: TGTGCCAGCAGCGCAGAGAGCTCCTATAATTCACCCCTCCACTTT

j_call: TRBJ2-1
v_call: TRBV27
d_call: TRBD2
clone_size: few
cdr3_aa: CASSPWTSGKYNEQFF
cdr3_nt: TGTGCCAGCAGTCCCTGGACTAGCGGGAAATACAATGAGCAGTTCTTC

j_call: TRBJ2-7
v_call: TRBV18
d_call: TRBD1
clone_size: .
cdr3_aa: CASSPRRGREEQYF
cdr3_nt: TGTGCCAGCTCACCCCGTAGGGGGCGTGAGGAGCAGTACTTC

j_call: TRBJ2-1
v_call: TRBV7-2
d_call: TRBD2
clone_size: few
cdr3_aa: CASSLHSSGSWNEQFF
cdr3_nt: TGTGCCAGCAGCTTACATTCTAGCGGGAGTTGGAATGAGCAGTTCTTC

j_call: TRBJ1-2
v_call: TRBV7-8
d_call: .
clone_size: few
cdr3_aa: CASSVSWKTNGYTF
cdr3_nt: TGTGCCAGCAGCGTTTCATGGAAAACTAATGGCTACACCTTC

j_call: TRBJ2-1
v_call: TRBV6-2/TRBV6-3
d_call: TRBD2
clone_size: .
cdr3_aa: CASTYGAGGPENEQFF
cdr3_nt: TGTGCCAGCACCTACGGGGCGGGAGGGCCGGAAAATGAGCAGTTCTTC

j_call: TRBJ2-2
v_call: TRBV18
d_call: .
clone_size: many
cdr3_aa: CASSPPNTGELFF
cdr3_nt: TGTGCCAGCTCACCTCCTAACACCGGGGAGCTGTTTTTT

j_call: TRBJ2-1
v_call: TRBV7-2
d_call: TRBD2
clone_size: few
cdr3_aa: CASSSRGLAGGPSSYNEQFF
cdr3_nt: TGTGCCAGCAGCTCCCGGGGACTAGCGGGAGGGCCGAGCTCCTACAATGAGCAGTTCTTC

j_call: TRBJ1-6
v_call: TRBV11-1
d_call: TRBD1
clone_size: .
cdr3_aa: CASSSGQGVGNSPLHF
cdr3_nt: TGTGCCAGCAGTTCGGGACAGGGCGTGGGGAATTCACCCCTCCACTTT